These 4 T cell receptor beta chains came from one sample sequenced in a study of blood T cell repertoires in COVID-19 (dated by TCRdb to the early 2020s). Library construction relied on the immunoSEQ multiplex PCR assay. TCRdb's version of the immuneACCESS table is confined to in-frame rearrangements and falls short of the full clone set. An unresolved V gene accounts for under half of the shortfall where checked; the remainder is of unknown origin. Recorded for this sample are 60,000 to 85,000 clones; about nine tenths of them occurred a single time. The biggest ten clones account for 29% of the sample. Sequenced sample: peripheral blood. The receptors originated from a woman of 80 years or more with active or convalescent COVID-19.

J is TRBJ1-2 and V is TRBV18; a possible D gene is TRBD1 (5 bases). The CDR3 consists of 14 residues. With 6 bases removed from V and 10 bases from J, the gap between germline ends came to 21 bases. Germline assignment: CDR1 KGHSH and CDR2 LQKENI. In DNA, the CDR3 is TGTGCCAGCTCTCCTCTTACAGGATATGGGGACTACACCTTC. Amino acid sequence: CASSPLTGYGDYTF. Variable domain in full (rest from reference TRBV18 and TRBJ1-2): NAGVMQNPRHLVRRRGQEARLRCSPMKGHSHVYWYRQLPEEGLKFMVYLQKENIIDESGMPKERFSAEFPKEGPSILRIQQVVRGDSAAYFCASSPLTGYGDYTFGSGTRLTVV.

V is TRBV6-5 and J is TRBJ1-2, with TRBD1 matching over 7 bases. The length of the CDR3 is 12 residues. J gave up 5 bases and V 5 bases, and 2 bases lay outside the gene matches. Per germline, CDR1 MNHEY and CDR2 SVGAGI. This CDR3 is CASSTTGYGYTF. DNA of the CDR3: TGTGCCAGCAGTACGACAGGGTATGGCTACACCTTC.

The chain employs TRBV12-5 and TRBJ2-1; 8 positions match TRBD2. Losses at the gene ends were 1 base for V and 8 bases for J; bases not matched to a gene: 13. Germline V gene sequence: CDR1 LGHNT, CDR2 FRNRAP. This CDR3 spans 17 amino acids. The CDR3 reads CASGLGSTGGSLYEQFF. The CDR3 DNA reads as TGTGCTAGTGGTTTGGGATCTACGGGGGGGTCGTTGTATGAGCAGTTCTTC. Combining the CDR3 with reference TRBV12-5 and TRBJ2-1 gives the whole variable domain DARVTQTPRHKVTEMGQEVTMRCQPILGHNTVFWYRQTMMQGLELLAYFRNRAPLDDSGMPKDRFSAEMPDATLATLKIQPSEPRDSAVYFCASGLGSTGGSLYEQFFGPGTRLTVL.

This clone has just a few counts. The chain employs TRBV5-1 and TRBJ1-1, with 9 positions matching TRBD1. The germline CDR1 and CDR2 sequences are SGHRS and YFSETQ. The CDR3 loop spans 15 amino acids. V lost 3 bases, J lost 4 bases, and 7 bases stayed unmatched. CDR3 coding DNA: TGCGCCAGCAGCTCGACAGGGGGAAGGGTCACTGAAGCTTTCTTT. Translation: CASSSTGGRVTEAFF.